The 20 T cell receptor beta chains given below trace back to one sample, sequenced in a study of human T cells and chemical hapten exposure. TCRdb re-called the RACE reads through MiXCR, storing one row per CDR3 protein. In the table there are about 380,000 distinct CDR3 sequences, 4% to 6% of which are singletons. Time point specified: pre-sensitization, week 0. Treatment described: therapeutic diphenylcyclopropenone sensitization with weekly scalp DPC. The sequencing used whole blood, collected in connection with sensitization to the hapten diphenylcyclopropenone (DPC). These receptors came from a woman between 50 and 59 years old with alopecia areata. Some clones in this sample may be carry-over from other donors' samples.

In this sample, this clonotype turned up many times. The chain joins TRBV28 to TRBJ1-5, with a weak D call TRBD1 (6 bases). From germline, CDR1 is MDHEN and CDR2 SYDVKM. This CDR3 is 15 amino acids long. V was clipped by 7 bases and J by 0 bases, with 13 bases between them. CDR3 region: CASTTGAHSNQPQHF. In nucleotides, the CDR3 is TGTGCCAGCACCACGGGGGCCCATAGCAATCAGCCCCAGCATTTT. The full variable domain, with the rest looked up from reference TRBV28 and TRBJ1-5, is DVKVTQSSRYLVKRTGEKVFLECVQDMDHENMFWYRQDPGLGLRLIYFSYDVKMKEKGDIPEGYSVSREKKERFSLILESASTNQTSMYLCASTTGAHSNQPQHFGDGTRLSIL.

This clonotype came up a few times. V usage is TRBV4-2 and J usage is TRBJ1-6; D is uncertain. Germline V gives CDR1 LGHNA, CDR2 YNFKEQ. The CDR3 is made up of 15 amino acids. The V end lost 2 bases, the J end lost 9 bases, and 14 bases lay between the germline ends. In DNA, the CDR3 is TGTGCCAGCAGCCAATCCAAGGCAAGCCCTTCACCCCTCCACTTT. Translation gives CASSQSKASPSPLHF.

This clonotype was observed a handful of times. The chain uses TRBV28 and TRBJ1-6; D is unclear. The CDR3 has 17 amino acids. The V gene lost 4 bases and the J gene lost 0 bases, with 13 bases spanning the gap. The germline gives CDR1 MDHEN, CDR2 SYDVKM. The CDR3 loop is CASSSIPSTSYNSPLHF. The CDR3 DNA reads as TGTGCCAGCAGTTCAATCCCCTCTACCTCCTATAATTCACCCCTCCACTTT. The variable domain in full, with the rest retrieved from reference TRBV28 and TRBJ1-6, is DVKVTQSSRYLVKRTGEKVFLECVQDMDHENMFWYRQDPGLGLRLIYFSYDVKMKEKGDIPEGYSVSREKKERFSLILESASTNQTSMYLCASSSIPSTSYNSPLHFGNGTRLTVT.

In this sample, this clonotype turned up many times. The CDR3 coding sequence is TGTGCCAGCAGTTTGTACCCCCGGGCTAGCGGGATAGTGGATACGCAGTATTTT. Its protein product is CASSLYPRASGIVDTQYF. This chain links TRBV28 with TRBJ2-3; 9 bases align to TRBD2. CDR1 and CDR2 (germline): MDHEN, SYDVKM. Germline trimming cut 3 bases from V and 6 bases from J; bases unmatched to any gene: 16. The CDR3 covers 18 residues.

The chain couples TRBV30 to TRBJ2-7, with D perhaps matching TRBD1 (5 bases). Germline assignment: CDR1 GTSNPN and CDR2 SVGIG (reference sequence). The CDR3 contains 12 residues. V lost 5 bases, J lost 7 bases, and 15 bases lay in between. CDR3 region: CAWAQGATEQYF. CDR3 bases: TGTGCCTGGGCGCAGGGCGCGACGGAGCAGTACTTC.

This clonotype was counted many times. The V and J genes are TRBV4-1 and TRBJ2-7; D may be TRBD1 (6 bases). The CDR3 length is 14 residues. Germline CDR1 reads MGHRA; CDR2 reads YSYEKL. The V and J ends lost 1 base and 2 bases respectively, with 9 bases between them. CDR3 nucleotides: TGCGCCAGCAGCCAAGCGGACAGCGCCTACGAGCAGTACTTC. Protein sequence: CASSQADSAYEQYF.

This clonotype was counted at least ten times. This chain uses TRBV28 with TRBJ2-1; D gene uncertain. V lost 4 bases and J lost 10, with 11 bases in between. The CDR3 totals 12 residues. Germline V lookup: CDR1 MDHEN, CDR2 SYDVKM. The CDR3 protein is CASSYRELEQFF. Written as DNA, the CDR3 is TGTGCCAGCAGTTACCGCGAACTCGAGCAGTTCTTC.

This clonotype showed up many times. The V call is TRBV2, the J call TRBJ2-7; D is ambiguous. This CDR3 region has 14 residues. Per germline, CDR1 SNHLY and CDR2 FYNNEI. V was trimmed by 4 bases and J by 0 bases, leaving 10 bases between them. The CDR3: CASSVTTSSYEQYF. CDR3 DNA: TGTGCCAGCAGTGTGACGACGAGCTCCTACGAGCAGTACTTC.

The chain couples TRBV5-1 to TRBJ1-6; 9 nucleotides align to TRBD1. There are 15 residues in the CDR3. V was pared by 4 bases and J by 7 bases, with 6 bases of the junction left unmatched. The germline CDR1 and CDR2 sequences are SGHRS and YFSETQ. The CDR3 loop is CASSRDRAGNSPLHF. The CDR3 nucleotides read TGCGCCAGCAGCCGGGACAGGGCTGGGAATTCACCCCTCCACTTT. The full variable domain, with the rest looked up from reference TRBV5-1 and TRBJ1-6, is KAGVTQTPRYLIKTRGQQVTLSCSPISGHRSVSWYQQTPGQGLQFLFEYFSETQRNKGNFPGRFSGRQFSNSRSEMNVSTLELGDSALYLCASSRDRAGNSPLHFGNGTRLTVT.

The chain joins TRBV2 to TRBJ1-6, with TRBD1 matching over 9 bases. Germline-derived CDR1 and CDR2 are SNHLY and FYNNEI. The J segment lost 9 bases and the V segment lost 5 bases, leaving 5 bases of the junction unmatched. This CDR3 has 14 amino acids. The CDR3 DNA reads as TGTGCCAGCAGTTGGGACAGGGAGGCTTCACCCCTCCACTTT. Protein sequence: CASSWDREASPLHF.

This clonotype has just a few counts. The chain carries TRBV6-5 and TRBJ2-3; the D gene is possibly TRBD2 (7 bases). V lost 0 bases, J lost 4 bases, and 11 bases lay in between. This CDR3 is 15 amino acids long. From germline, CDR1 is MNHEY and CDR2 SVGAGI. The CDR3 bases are TGTGCCAGCAGTTACTCGGGGGCGGGGGCAGATACGCAGTATTTT. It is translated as CASSYSGAGADTQYF.

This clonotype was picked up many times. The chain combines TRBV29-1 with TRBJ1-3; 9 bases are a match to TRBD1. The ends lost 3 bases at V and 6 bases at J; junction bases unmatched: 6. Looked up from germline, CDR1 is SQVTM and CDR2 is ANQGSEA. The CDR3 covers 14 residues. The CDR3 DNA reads TGCAGCGTTGAGAGGGACAGGGCTACAAACACCATATATTTT. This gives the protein CSVERDRATNTIYF.

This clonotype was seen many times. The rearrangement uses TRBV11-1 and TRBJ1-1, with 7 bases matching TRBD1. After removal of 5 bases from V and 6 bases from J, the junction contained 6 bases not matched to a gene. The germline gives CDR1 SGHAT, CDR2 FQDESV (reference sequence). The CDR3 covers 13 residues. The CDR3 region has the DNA TGTGCCAGCAGCGCAGACAGGGATCCTGAAGCTTTCTTT. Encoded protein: CASSADRDPEAFF.

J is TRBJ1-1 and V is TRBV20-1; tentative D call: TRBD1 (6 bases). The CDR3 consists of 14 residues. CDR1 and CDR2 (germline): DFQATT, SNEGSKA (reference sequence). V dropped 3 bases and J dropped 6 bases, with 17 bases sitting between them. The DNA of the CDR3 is TGCAGTGCTAGGCCTAGGGGGTTTTCTTCTGAAGCTTTCTTT. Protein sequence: CSARPRGFSSEAFF.

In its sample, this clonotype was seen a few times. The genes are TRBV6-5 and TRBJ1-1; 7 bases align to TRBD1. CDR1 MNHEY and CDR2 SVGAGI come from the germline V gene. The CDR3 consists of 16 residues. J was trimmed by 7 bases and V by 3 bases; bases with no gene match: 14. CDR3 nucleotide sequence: TGTGCCAGCAGTTATCAGGGGGTAGGGCTTCGAGGTGAAGCTTTCTTT. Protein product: CASSYQGVGLRGEAFF.

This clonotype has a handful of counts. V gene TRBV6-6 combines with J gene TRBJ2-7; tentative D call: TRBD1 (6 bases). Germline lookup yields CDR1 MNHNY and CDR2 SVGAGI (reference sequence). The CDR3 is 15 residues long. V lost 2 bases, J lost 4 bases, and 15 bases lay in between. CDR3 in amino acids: CASSYLPGQTYEQYF. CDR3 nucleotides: TGTGCCAGCAGTTACCTTCCCGGACAGACTTACGAGCAGTACTTC.

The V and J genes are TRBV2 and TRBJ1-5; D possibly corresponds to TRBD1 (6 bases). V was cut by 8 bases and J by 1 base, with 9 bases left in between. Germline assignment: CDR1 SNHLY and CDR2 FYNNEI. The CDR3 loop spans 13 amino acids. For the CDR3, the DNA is TGTGCCAGCGCTGGACAGAGCAATCAGCCCCAGCATTTT. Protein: CASAGQSNQPQHF.

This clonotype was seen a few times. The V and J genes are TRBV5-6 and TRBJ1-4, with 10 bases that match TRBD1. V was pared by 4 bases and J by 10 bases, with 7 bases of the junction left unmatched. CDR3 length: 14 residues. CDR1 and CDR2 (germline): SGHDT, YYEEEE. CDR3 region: CASSLGTGVGKLFF. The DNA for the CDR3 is TGTGCCAGCAGCCTAGGGACAGGGGTTGGAAAACTGTTTTTT.

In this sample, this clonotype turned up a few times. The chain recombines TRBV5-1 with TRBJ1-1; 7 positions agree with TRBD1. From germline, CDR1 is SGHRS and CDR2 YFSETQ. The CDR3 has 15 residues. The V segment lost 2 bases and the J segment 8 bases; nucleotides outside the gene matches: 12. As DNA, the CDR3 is TGCGCCAGCAGCTTAAGACAGGGTAGGGTCCGCGAAGCTTTCTTT. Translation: CASSLRQGRVREAFF. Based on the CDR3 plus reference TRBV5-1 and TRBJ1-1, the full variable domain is KAGVTQTPRYLIKTRGQQVTLSCSPISGHRSVSWYQQTPGQGLQFLFEYFSETQRNKGNFPGRFSGRQFSNSRSEMNVSTLELGDSALYLCASSLRQGRVREAFFGQGTRLTVV.

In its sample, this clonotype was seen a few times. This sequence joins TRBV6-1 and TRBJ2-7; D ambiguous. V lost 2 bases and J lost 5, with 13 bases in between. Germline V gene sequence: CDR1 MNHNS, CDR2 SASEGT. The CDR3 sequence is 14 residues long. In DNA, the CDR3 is TGTGCCAGCAGTGAATGGTCAGGAACCCACGAGCAGTACTTC. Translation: CASSEWSGTHEQYF.